The 10 T cell receptor beta chains in this list originate from one sample, sequenced in a study of control samples from healthy donors and cancer patients. Assay: immunoSEQ multiplex PCR; the TCRdb copy retains only in-frame clones and omits some. The sample has around 57,000 clones; less than 95% are singletons. The sequenced material came from PBMCs. The receptors were gathered from a man younger than 40 with colorectal cancer.

The CDR3 reads CATSAGYSNQPQHF. In DNA, the CDR3 is TGTGCCACCAGTGCCGGTTATAGCAATCAGCCCCAGCATTTT. V is TRBV24-1 and J is TRBJ1-5; D is unclear. CDR1 and CDR2 from the germline V gene are KGHDR and SFDVKD. The CDR3 contains 14 residues. The V end was cut by 5 bases, the J end by 0 bases, with 7 bases between.

The J gene is TRBJ2-1, the V gene TRBV27, with D tentatively TRBD1 (6 bases). This CDR3 region has 21 residues. CDR1 and CDR2 from the germline V gene are MNHEY and SMNVEV (reference sequence). V was trimmed by 3 bases and J by 1 base, leaving 28 bases between them. This CDR3 is CASSFYAGAIGGWGSYNEQFF. In DNA form, the CDR3 reads TGTGCCAGCAGTTTTTATGCAGGGGCCATAGGGGGTTGGGGGTCCTACAATGAGCAGTTCTTC.

The rearrangement uses TRBV9 and TRBJ2-2; 8 bases map to TRBD1. Germline V gene data show CDR1 as SGDLS and CDR2 as YYNGEE. The CDR3 has 18 residues. The trim removed 3 bases at V and 6 bases at J, leaving 16 bases unmatched. The DNA for the CDR3 is TGTGCCAGCAGCGCACCGAGGACAGGGACGCTACGTGCCGGGGAGCTGTTTTTT. Its translation is CASSAPRTGTLRAGELFF.

The chain uses TRBV6-2 or TRBV6-3 and TRBJ1-3, with unresolved D. Trimming stripped 5 bases from V and 0 bases from J, with 11 bases between. Germline V lookup: CDR1 MNHEY, CDR2 SVGEGT. This CDR3 region has 15 residues. The CDR3 sequence: CASSDPPGSGNTIYF. In nucleotides, the CDR3 is TGTGCCAGCAGTGACCCCCCGGGCTCTGGAAACACCATATATTTT.

This clone was detected only a few times. The genes are TRBV6-5 and TRBJ2-1; no clear D. Trimming shortened V by 10 bases and J by 4 bases, and 14 bases separated the two germline ends. Per germline, CDR1 MNHEY and CDR2 SVGAGI. The CDR3 is 13 residues long. CDR3 residues: CATQGGDYNEQFF. CDR3 nucleotides: TGTGCCACCCAAGGTGGGGATTACAATGAGCAGTTCTTC.

The V and J genes are TRBV27 and TRBJ2-7, with a possible D match to TRBD1 (8 bases). V dropped 5 bases and J dropped 6 bases, with 14 bases sitting between them. Germline CDR1 MNHEY, CDR2 SMNVEV (reference sequence). The CDR3 is 13 amino acids. This CDR3 reads CASSLTGGGEQYV. DNA of the CDR3: TGTGCCAGCAGTCTAACAGGGGGGGGCGAGCAGTACGTC.

The CDR3 region is CASSTGSTDTQYF. In DNA, the CDR3 is TGCGCCAGCAGCACCGGGTCCACAGATACGCAGTATTTT. This chain uses TRBV5-1 with TRBJ2-3; D ambiguous. The CDR3 has 13 amino acids. Trimming removed 4 bases at V and 2 bases at J, with 8 bases between. Germline loops: CDR1 SGHRS, CDR2 YFSETQ.

This clone showed up just once. V gene TRBV19 combines with J gene TRBJ2-1; 10 bases line up with TRBD2. This CDR3 is built from 18 residues. Trimming cost V 1 base and J 5 bases; bases outside gene matches: 11. The germline gives CDR1 LNHDA, CDR2 SQIVND (reference sequence). The CDR3 nucleotides read TGTGCCAGTAGTATAGGAGCTAGCGGGGGCCCGCCGGACAATGAGCAGTTCTTC. Its protein is CASSIGASGGPPDNEQFF.

In DNA form, the CDR3 reads TGTGCCAGTAGTACGTGGACAGGGGATCAGCCCCAGCATTTT. Amino acid sequence: CASSTWTGDQPQHF. The rearrangement links TRBV19 to TRBJ1-5, with 9 positions matching TRBD1. Germline trimming cut 4 bases from V and 5 bases from J; bases unmatched to any gene: 3. Germline V gives CDR1 LNHDA, CDR2 SQIVND (reference sequence). This CDR3 has 14 residues.

CDR3 protein: CASSWTANYGYTF. The CDR3 DNA follows: TGTGCCAGCAGCTGGACAGCTAACTATGGCTACACCTTC. The chain combines TRBV11-2 with TRBJ1-2, with D possibly matching TRBD1 (6 bases). V was pared by 4 bases and J by 0 bases, with 6 bases between. In germline, CDR1 is SGHAT, CDR2 FQNNGV. There are 13 residues in the CDR3.